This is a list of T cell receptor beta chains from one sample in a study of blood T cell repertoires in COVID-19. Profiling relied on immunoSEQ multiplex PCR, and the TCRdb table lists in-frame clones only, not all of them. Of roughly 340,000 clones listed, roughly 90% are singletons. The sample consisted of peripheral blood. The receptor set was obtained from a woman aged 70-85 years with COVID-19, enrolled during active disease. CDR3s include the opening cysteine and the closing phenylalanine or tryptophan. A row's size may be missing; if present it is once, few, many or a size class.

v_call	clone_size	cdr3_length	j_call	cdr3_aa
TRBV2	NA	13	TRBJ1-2	CANVLGTFYGYTF
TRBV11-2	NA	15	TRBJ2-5	CASSAGSAPRETQYF
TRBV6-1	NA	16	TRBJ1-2	CASSATWTGAFYGYTF
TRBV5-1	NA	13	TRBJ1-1	CASSPGDGTEAFF
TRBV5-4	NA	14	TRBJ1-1	CASSFAGMNTEAFF
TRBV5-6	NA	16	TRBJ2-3	CASSPLGTGGADTQYF
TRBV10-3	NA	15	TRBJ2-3	CAISVGVGGTDTQYF
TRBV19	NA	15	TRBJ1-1	CASSPWTVTNNEAFF
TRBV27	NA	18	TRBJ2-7	CASSLSIGGRGAPYEQYF
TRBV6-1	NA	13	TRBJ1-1	CTQQLRVDTEAFF
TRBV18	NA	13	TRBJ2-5	CASLRGTQETQYF
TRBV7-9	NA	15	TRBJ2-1	CASSPGLSSYNEQFF
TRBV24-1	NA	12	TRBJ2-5	CATSTGEETQYF
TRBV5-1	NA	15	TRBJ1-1	CASSFTTGADTEAFF
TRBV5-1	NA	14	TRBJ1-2	CASSSFPGNYGYTF
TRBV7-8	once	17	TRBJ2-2	CASSSRGGAGNTGELFF
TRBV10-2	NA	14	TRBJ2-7	CASSRTGDTYEQYF
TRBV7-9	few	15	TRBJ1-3	CASSHSQFSGNTIYF
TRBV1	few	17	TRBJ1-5	CTSSRSGTGGSNQPQHF
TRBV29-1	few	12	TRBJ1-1	CSAGTGNTEAFF
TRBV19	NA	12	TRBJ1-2	CASSQVGYGYTF
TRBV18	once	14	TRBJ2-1	CASSPTGGYNEQFF
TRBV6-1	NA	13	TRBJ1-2	CASSEGGGYGYTF
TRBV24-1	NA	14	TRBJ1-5	CATSDPRDNQPQHF
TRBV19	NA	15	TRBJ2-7	CASSLTGGENYEQYF
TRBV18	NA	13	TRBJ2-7	CASSARTVYEQYF
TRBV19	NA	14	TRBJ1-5	CASVGQGAGQPQHF
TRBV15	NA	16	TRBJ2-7	CATSSRVTGRSYEQYF
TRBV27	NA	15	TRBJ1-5	CASRPTGGYLQPQHF
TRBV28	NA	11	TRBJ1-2	CASRFGDGYTF
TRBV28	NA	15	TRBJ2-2	CASRIDRGLAGELFF
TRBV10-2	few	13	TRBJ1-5	CASSELYNQPQHF
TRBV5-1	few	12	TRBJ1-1	CASSLGQNEAFF
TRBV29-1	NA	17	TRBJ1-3	CSVATTLLDRAGNTIYF
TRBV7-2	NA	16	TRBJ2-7	CASSLVLDRRSYEQYF
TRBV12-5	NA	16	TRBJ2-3	CASGLVLAGVSDTQYF
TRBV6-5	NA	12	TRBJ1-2	CASRDSRYGYTF
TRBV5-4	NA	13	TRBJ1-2	CASSAQQGTGYTF
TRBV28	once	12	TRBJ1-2	CASSLVNYGYTF
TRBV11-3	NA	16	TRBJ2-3	CASSLSSGIMTDTQYF
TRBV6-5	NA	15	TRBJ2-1	CASSYSTSRYNEQFF
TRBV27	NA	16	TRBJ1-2	CASSLSGGQGAYGYTF
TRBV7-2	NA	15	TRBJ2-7	CASRTRSLAGGEQYF
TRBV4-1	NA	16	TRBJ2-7	CASSQETSGGVGEQYF
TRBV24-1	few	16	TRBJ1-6	CATSDLLPRVRGPLHF
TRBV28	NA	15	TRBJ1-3	CASRPDSSAGNTIYF
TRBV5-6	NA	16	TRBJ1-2	CASSLYGTDTNYGYTF
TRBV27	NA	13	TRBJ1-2	CASSLTGDYGYTF
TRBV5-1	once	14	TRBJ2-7	CASSLDHGPGEQYF